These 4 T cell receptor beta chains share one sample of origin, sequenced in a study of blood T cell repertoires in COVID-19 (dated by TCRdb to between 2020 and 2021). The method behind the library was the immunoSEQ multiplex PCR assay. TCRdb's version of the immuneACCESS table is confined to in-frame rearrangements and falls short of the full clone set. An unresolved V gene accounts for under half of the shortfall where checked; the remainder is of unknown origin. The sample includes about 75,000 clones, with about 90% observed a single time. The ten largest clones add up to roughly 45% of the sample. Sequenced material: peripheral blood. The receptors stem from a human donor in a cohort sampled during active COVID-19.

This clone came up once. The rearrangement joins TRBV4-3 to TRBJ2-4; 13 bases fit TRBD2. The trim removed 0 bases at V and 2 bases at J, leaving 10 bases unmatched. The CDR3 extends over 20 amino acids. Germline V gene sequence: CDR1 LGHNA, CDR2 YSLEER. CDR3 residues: CASSQELAGGGGIPKNIQYF. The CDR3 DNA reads TGCGCCAGCAGCCAAGAACTAGCGGGAGGGGGGGGAATTCCCAAAAACATTCAGTACTTC.

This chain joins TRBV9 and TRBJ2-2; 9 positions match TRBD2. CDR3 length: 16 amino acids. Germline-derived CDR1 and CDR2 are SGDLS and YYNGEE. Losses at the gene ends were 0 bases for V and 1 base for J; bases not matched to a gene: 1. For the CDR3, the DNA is TGTGCCAGCAGCGTAGGAGCGGGAGGGAACACCGGGGAGCTGTTTTTT. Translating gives CASSVGAGGNTGELFF.

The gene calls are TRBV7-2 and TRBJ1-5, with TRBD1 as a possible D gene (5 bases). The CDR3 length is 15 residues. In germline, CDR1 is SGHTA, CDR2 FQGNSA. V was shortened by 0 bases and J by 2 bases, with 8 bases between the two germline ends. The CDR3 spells CASSLAGEGNQPQHF. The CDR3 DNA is TGTGCCAGCAGCTTAGCAGGGGAGGGCAATCAGCCCCAGCATTTT.

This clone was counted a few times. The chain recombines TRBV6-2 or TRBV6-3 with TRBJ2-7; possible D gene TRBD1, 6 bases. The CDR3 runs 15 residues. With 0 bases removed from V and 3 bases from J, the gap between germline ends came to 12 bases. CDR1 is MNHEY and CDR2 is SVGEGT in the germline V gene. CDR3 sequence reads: CASSYSSGAGYEQYF. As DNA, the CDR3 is TGTGCCAGCAGTTACTCGTCAGGGGCTGGCTACGAGCAGTACTTC.